The 22 T cell receptor beta chains below all came from one sample that was sequenced in a study of T cell responses to AZD1222 COVID-19 vaccine. TCRdb keeps only in-frame clones here, not all; method: immunoSEQ multiplex PCR. Among over 150,000 clones listed, around nine tenths were seen once. The material sequenced was peripheral blood, taken on day 0 of AZD1222 vaccination. These TCRs come from an adult in good health.

The chain is built from TRBV18 and TRBJ1-1; 9 bases map to TRBD1. The CDR3 has 18 residues. V shed 3 bases, J shed 2 bases, and the junction held 13 bases outside the gene matches. CDR1 is KGHSH, CDR2 LQKENI, per germline. In nucleotides, the CDR3 is TGTGCCAGCTCACCTCCACTGGGGGACAGGGTGTTTAACACTGAAGCTTTCTTT. Protein product: CASSPPLGDRVFNTEAFF.

The chain carries TRBV9 and TRBJ2-7; 7 nucleotides line up with TRBD1. This CDR3 has 12 amino acids. V shed 1 base, J shed 6 bases, and the junction held 1 base outside the gene matches. Germline values: CDR1 SGDLS, CDR2 YYNGEE. The CDR3 nucleotides are TGTGCCAGCAGCGTATCAGGGGGCGAGCAGTACTTC. Protein product: CASSVSGGEQYF.

The CDR3, as DNA: TGTGCCACCAGTGACCCTGGGACTAGCGGAACCTACGAGCAGTACTTC. This translates into CATSDPGTSGTYEQYF. The rearrangement uses TRBV24-1 and TRBJ2-7, with TRBD2 identical over 11 bases. In germline, CDR1 is KGHDR, CDR2 SFDVKD. V was clipped by 4 bases and J by 2 bases; unmatched bases: 6. The CDR3 covers 16 residues.

The table lists this clone with a count of one. The genes are TRBV12-3 or TRBV12-4 and TRBJ2-3; D unresolved. The CDR3 runs 12 residues. With 3 bases removed from V and 2 bases from J, the gap between germline ends came to 3 bases. The CDR3 coding sequence is TGTGCCAGCAGTTTTCTCACAGATACGCAGTATTTT. Protein product: CASSFLTDTQYF.

V and J are TRBV3-1 (or the pseudogene TRBV3-2) and TRBJ1-2, with D unclear. From germline, CDR1 is LGHDT and CDR2 YNNKEL (reference sequence). The CDR3 runs to 13 residues. V lost 3 bases, J lost 6 bases, and 11 bases lay in between. CDR3 region: CASSQWVDDGYTF. The CDR3 DNA sequence: TGTGCCAGCAGCCAGTGGGTGGATGATGGCTACACCTTC.

The rearrangement joins TRBV5-1 to TRBJ2-7; D is ambiguous. The V gene's germline CDR1 is SGHRS and CDR2 YFSETQ. The V gene lost 0 bases and the J gene lost 1 base, with 8 bases spanning the gap. CDR3 length: 14 residues. CDR3 protein: CASSLEGWSYEQYF. As DNA, the CDR3 is TGCGCCAGCAGCTTGGAGGGTTGGTCCTACGAGCAGTACTTC.

The rearrangement uses TRBV10-3 and TRBJ1-2; TRBD1 is a possible D gene (6 bases). The CDR3 totals 12 residues. V dropped 10 bases and J dropped 6 bases, with 15 bases sitting between them. CDR1 is ENHRY and CDR2 is SYGVKD in the germline V gene. This chain's CDR3 is CATRWAGDGYTF. The CDR3 bases are TGTGCCACAAGATGGGCAGGGGATGGCTACACCTTC.

The chain joins TRBV6-6 to TRBJ1-1; TRBD1 matches 9 bases. CDR1 and CDR2 (germline): MNHNY, SVGAGI (reference sequence). Losses at the gene ends were 7 bases for V and 1 base for J; bases not matched to a gene: 4. CDR3 size: 14 residues. The CDR3: CASTGTGRNTEAFF. The CDR3 bases are TGTGCCAGCACTGGGACAGGGCGGAACACTGAAGCTTTCTTT.

The chain carries TRBV4-3 and TRBJ1-2; 8 positions agree with TRBD1. The J segment lost 3 bases and the V segment lost 5 bases, leaving 5 bases of the junction unmatched. The V gene's germline CDR1 is LGHNA and CDR2 YSLEER. The CDR3 length is 14 residues. The CDR3 DNA is TGCGCCAGCAGCGGGACAGGCCGCTACTATGGCTACACCTTC. It specifies CASSGTGRYYGYTF.

CDR3: CASSSQGDTGELFF. The CDR3 DNA reads as TGTGCCAGCAGTTCCCAGGGGGACACCGGGGAGCTGTTTTTT. V gene TRBV6-5 combines with J gene TRBJ2-2, with 7 positions matching TRBD1. The V gene end was trimmed by 4 bases and the J gene end by 3 bases; junction bases not matched to a gene: 2. This CDR3 has 14 amino acids. Germline lookup yields CDR1 MNHEY and CDR2 SVGAGI.

In its sample, this clone was seen once. The gene calls are TRBV27 and TRBJ2-7, with TRBD2 matching over 13 bases. V lost 5 bases to trimming and J lost 3 bases; unmatched junction nucleotides: 7. The CDR3 is 16 amino acids. Germline loops: CDR1 MNHEY, CDR2 SMNVEV (reference sequence). The CDR3 sequence is CASSTPGLAGLYEQYF. The CDR3 DNA reads as TGTGCCAGCAGTACGCCGGGACTAGCGGGACTCTACGAGCAGTACTTC.

This rearrangement joins TRBV5-4 to TRBJ2-1; 7 bases line up with TRBD1. CDR1 is SGHNT, CDR2 YYREEE, per germline (reference sequence). V shed 4 bases and J 8 bases; nucleotides not matched to a gene: 6. The CDR3 length is 13 residues. CDR3 nucleotides: TGTGCCAGCAGCCTGACAGGGTTCGATGAGCAGTTCTTC. This gives the protein CASSLTGFDEQFF.

This chain joins TRBV27 and TRBJ2-5; TRBD1 matches at 8 bases. Losses at the gene ends were 2 bases for V and 3 bases for J; bases not matched to a gene: 5. The CDR3 loop spans 15 amino acids. Germline V gene data show CDR1 as MNHEY and CDR2 as SMNVEV (reference sequence). The CDR3 loop is CASSLPWTGKETQYF. The CDR3 DNA sequence: TGTGCCAGCAGTTTACCGTGGACAGGGAAAGAGACCCAGTACTTC.

The chain employs TRBV6-5 and TRBJ1-2; TRBD1 aligns across 7 bases. This CDR3 region has 13 residues. V lost 5 bases to trimming and J lost 8 bases; unmatched junction nucleotides: 8. Germline CDR1 is MNHEY and CDR2 is SVGAGI. The CDR3 DNA is TGTGCCAGCAGTCTCGGGCAGGGGGTAGGCTACACCTTC. As protein: CASSLGQGVGYTF.

CDR3 residues: CASSWTGDNQPQHF. The CDR3 DNA follows: TGTGCCAGCAGCTGGACAGGGGACAATCAGCCCCAGCATTTT. The rearrangement joins TRBV6-5 to TRBJ1-5, with TRBD1 matching over 9 bases. Germline-derived CDR1 and CDR2 are MNHEY and SVGAGI. The trim removed 6 bases at V and 3 bases at J, leaving 3 bases unmatched. The CDR3 is 14 residues long.

V usage is TRBV11-1 and J usage is TRBJ2-7; perhaps D is TRBD1 or TRBD2 (5 bases each). V gave up 4 bases and J gave up 2 bases, with 15 bases separating them. There are 15 residues in the CDR3. Per the germline V gene, CDR1 is SGHAT and CDR2 is FQDESV (reference sequence). The CDR3 loop reads CASSSGTTGTYEQYF. DNA of the CDR3: TGTGCCAGCAGCTCCGGGACGACGGGCACCTACGAGCAGTACTTC.

This chain joins TRBV7-9 and TRBJ1-1, with unresolved D. V dropped 1 base and J dropped 3 bases, with 12 bases sitting between them. Germline V gives CDR1 SEHNR, CDR2 FQNEAQ (reference sequence). The CDR3 totals 15 residues. This CDR3 reads CASSLVRGRYTEAFF. The DNA for the CDR3 is TGTGCCAGCAGCTTAGTGCGGGGTCGGTACACTGAAGCTTTCTTT.

The chain combines TRBV18 with TRBJ1-5, with a possible D match to TRBD1 (5 bases). Germline V lookup: CDR1 KGHSH, CDR2 LQKENI. The CDR3 extends over 16 amino acids. V shed 0 bases and J shed 4 bases, with 13 bases lying between them. The CDR3 here is CASSPPAGQTNQPQHF. In DNA form, the CDR3 reads TGTGCCAGCTCACCACCAGCAGGGCAGACTAATCAGCCCCAGCATTTT.

This clone has more than one count but fewer than ten. The V call is TRBV19, the J call TRBJ1-1; D is possibly TRBD1 (5 bases). The CDR3 runs to 15 residues. CDR1 and CDR2 (germline): LNHDA, SQIVND (reference sequence). V lost 1 base to trimming and J lost 4 bases, with 13 bases between them. The chain's CDR3 is CASSIARGSGTEAFF. CDR3 in DNA: TGTGCCAGTAGTATAGCCCGGGGGTCCGGCACTGAAGCTTTCTTT.

The chain combines TRBV5-1 with TRBJ1-5; no clear D. Between the trimmed V and J ends, which lost 0 bases and 0 bases, there was a span of 7 bases. In germline, CDR1 is SGHRS, CDR2 YFSETQ. This CDR3 spans 15 amino acids. CDR3 loop: CASSLGSLSNQPQHF. The CDR3 DNA reads TGCGCCAGCAGCTTGGGATCTCTTAGCAATCAGCCCCAGCATTTT. Complete variable domain (other parts from reference TRBV5-1 and TRBJ1-5): KAGVTQTPRYLIKTRGQQVTLSCSPISGHRSVSWYQQTPGQGLQFLFEYFSETQRNKGNFPGRFSGRQFSNSRSEMNVSTLELGDSALYLCASSLGSLSNQPQHFGDGTRLSIL.

This chain connects TRBV29-1 to TRBJ1-2, with D possibly being TRBD1 (5 bases). The CDR3 is made up of 13 amino acids. Germline V lookup: CDR1 SQVTM, CDR2 ANQGSEA. Trimming took 8 bases from V and 6 from J, leaving 19 bases between them. For the CDR3, the DNA is TGCAGCTTCTCCTGGGGGGTTAGGCATGGCTACACCTTC. This sequence encodes CSFSWGVRHGYTF.

The chain combines TRBV6-5 with TRBJ1-6; the D is unclear. This CDR3 has 12 amino acids. CDR1 is MNHEY, CDR2 SVGAGI, per germline. The germline V and J ends were trimmed by 8 bases and 10 bases, with 12 bases remaining between them. DNA of the CDR3: TGTGCCAGCGGGGAGTTCCGGTCACCCCTCCACTTT. Residues: CASGEFRSPLHF.